A single sample gave rise to the 2 T cell receptor beta chains below, sequenced in a study of cytomegalovirus exposure and HLA in healthy donors. The PCR contained 60 Vbeta and 13 Jbeta primers. Clones were read by immunoSEQ multiplex PCR, and TCRdb kept only the in-frame ones, dropping some. The table has some 89,000 clones, approximately 81% seen once. Sequencing used PBMCs. The receptors originated from a man aged 40-55 years in good health and CMV-seropositive.

The chain recombines TRBV9 with TRBJ2-2; D call uncertain. This CDR3 region has 17 residues. The germline CDR1 and CDR2 sequences are SGDLS and YYNGEE. V lost 2 bases and J 1 base, leaving 15 bases between the germline ends. In DNA form, the CDR3 reads TGTGCCAGCAGCGTTTCGAGATCTATCCAGAACACCGGGGAGCTGTTTTTT. It encodes CASSVSRSIQNTGELFF.

This clone was detected only a few times. The chain carries TRBV4-2 and TRBJ2-7; TRBD2 agrees at 8 bases. V lost 4 bases, J lost 6 bases, and 5 bases stayed unmatched. This CDR3 spans 13 amino acids. Germline CDR1 LGHNA, CDR2 YNFKEQ. As DNA, the CDR3 is TGTGCCAGCAGCCGGACTAGCCAGGGCGAGCAGTACTTC. Translation gives CASSRTSQGEQYF.